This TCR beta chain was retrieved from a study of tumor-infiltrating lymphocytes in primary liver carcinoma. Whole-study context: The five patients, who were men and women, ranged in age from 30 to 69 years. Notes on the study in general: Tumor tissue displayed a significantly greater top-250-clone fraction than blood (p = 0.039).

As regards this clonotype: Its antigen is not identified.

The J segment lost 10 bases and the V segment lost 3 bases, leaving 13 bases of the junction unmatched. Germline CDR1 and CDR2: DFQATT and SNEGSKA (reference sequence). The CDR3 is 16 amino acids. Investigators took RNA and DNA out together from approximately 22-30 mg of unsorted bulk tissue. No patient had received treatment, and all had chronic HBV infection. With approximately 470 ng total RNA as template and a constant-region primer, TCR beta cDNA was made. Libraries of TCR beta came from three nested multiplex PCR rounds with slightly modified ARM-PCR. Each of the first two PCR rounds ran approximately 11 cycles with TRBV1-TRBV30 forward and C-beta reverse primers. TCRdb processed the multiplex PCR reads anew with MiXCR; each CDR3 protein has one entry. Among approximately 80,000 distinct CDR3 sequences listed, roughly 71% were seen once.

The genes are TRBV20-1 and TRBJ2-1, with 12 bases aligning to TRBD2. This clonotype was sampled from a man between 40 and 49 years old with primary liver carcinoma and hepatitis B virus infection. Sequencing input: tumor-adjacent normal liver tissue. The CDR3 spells CSASAPASGRAGEQFF. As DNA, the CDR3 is TGCAGTGCTAGTGCCCCGGCTAGCGGGAGGGCCGGAGAGCAGTTCTTC.